This TCR beta chain was profiled in a study of CD8 T cells in Susac syndrome (dated by TCRdb to between 2018 and 2020). About the investigation overall: Of the Susac syndrome patients who were sequenced, six had clinically active disease and roughly 8 were in clinical remission. At blood withdrawal, Susac syndrome patients were either therapy-naive, taking corticosteroids (in some cases with IVIg as well), or taking IVIg alone. Whether CD8+ T cell activation and differentiation in Susac syndrome was antigen driven was tested using repertoire sequencing.

Including the terminal cysteine and phenylalanine, the CDR3 comprises 13 residues. Just the 39-base CDR3 DNA is kept, in frame starting at base 1. The germline V gene yields SQVTM for CDR1 and ANQGSEA for CDR2. For this chain, trimming is 3 bases at the V end and 1 base at the J end, and the number of junction bases without a gene match is 3. Findings and caveats that apply to the study as a whole: The study acknowledged that relatively few individuals were included in the TCR sequencing and HLA analysis. The CD4+ T cell repertoire of patients with Susac syndrome showed no detectable clonal expansion.

High-throughput TCR beta sequencing profiled peripheral blood CD8+ and CD4+ T cells from healthy donors, Susac syndrome patients and multiple sclerosis patients. The Susac syndrome patients fulfilled recently defined diagnostic criteria for either definite or probable disease. Bulk CD8+ and CD4+ T cells were purified magnetically by negative isolation, whereas CD8+ TEMRA cells were enriched by FACS. Blood was collected in EDTA tubes and processed within 24 hours, with PBMCs isolated through density gradient centrifugation. PBMCs intended for TCR sequencing were cryopreserved in liquid nitrogen and thawed later in a water bath at 37 degrees C. The sorted or isolated CD4+, CD8+ and CD8+ TEMRA cells reached a purity of at least 90%. RNA was extracted with the RNeasy kit and roughly 0.5 to 1 ug was reverse transcribed using random hexamers. TCR beta CDR3 regions were amplified with the immunoSEQ multiplex PCR assay covering 54 Vbeta and 13 Jbeta segments. To correct PCR amplification bias, a synthetic template baseline was used for both primer optimization and computational correction. In the paper's pipeline: Reads were assigned to V, D and J genes according to IMGT and analyzed in immunoSEQ Analyzer, with only productive sequences retained. Clonality was calculated as one minus the Shannon entropy normalized by log2 of the number of productive unique sequences. For each patient and control, public and private clones were evaluated among the 100 most prevalent clones. A clone was defined as Susac-specific if it was absent from the healthy and MS cohorts, from roughly 990 published viral clones and from other ImmuneACCESS disease sequences. The public reads were quality trimmed at Q25 with fastp and then assembled into clones with MiXCR by TCRdb, keeping productive beta chains. Each entry merges the rows of one CDR3 protein and shows their most common DNA and genes. These V and J calls derive from TCRdb rather than the authors' analysis. The sample table records about 150,000 distinct CDR3 sequences; roughly 95% of these occur just once. The top ten hold approximately 0.15% of the sample.

Points on this clonotype: Its binding antigen is unknown. No much larger clone exists at a distance of one base, and base qualities are not known.

This sequence uses TRBV29-1 and TRBJ2-7; 7 junctional bases match TRBD1. Sequenced input: CD4+ T cells from PBMCs. This receptor was identified in a human donor with Susac syndrome. CDR3 region: CSVDRTGSYEQYF. In nucleotides, the sequence is TGCAGCGTTGATAGGACAGGATCCTACGAGCAGTACTTC.